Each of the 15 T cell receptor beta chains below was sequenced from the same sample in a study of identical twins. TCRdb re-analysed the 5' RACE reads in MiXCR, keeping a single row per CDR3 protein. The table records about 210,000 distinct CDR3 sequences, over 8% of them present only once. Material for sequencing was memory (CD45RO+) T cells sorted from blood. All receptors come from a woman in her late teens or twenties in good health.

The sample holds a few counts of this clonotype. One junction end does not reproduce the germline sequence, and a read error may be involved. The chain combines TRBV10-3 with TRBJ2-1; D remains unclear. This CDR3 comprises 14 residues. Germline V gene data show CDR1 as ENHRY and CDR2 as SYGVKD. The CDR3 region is CPISGTNELNEQFF. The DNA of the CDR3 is TGTCCCATCTCCGGTACGAATGAGTTGAATGAGCAGTTCTTC.

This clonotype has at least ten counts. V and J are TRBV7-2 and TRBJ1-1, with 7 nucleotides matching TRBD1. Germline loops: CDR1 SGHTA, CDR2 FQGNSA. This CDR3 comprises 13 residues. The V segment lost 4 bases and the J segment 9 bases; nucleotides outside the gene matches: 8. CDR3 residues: CASSWSTGAKAFF. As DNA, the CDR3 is TGTGCCAGCAGCTGGTCCACAGGGGCAAAAGCTTTCTTT.

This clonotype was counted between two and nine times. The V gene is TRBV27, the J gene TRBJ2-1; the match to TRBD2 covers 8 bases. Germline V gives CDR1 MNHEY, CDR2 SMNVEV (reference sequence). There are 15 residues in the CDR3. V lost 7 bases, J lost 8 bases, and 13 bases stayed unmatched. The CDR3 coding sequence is TGTGCCAGCAAGACACGGGAGGGTTTTAATGATGAGCAGTTCTTC. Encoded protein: CASKTREGFNDEQFF.

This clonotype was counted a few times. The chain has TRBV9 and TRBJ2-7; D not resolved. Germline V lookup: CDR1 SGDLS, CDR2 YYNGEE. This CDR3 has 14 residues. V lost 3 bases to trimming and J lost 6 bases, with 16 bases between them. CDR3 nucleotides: TGTGCCAGCAGCGCCCGGACGGGCCTGAGCGAGCAGTACTTC. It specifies CASSARTGLSEQYF.

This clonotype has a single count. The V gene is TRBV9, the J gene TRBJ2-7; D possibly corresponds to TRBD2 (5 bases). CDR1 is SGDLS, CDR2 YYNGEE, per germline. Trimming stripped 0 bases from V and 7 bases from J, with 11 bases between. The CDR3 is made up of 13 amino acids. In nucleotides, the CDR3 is TGTGCCAGCAGCGTAGTAGGCCGAGGGGAGCAGTACTTC. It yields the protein CASSVVGRGEQYF.

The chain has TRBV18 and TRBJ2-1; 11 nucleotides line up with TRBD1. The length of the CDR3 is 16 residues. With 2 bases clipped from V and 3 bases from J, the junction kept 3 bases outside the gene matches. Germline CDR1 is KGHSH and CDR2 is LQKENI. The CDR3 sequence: CASSPTGTGGYNEQFF. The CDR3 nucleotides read TGTGCCAGCTCACCAACCGGGACAGGGGGCTACAATGAGCAGTTCTTC.

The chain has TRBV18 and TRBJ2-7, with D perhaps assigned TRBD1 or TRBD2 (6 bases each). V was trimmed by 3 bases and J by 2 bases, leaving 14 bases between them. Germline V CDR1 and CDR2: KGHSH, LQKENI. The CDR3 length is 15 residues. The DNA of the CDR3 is TGTGCCAGCTCACCGGGGCTAGGGGGGCCCTACGAGCAGTACTTC. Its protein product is CASSPGLGGPYEQYF.

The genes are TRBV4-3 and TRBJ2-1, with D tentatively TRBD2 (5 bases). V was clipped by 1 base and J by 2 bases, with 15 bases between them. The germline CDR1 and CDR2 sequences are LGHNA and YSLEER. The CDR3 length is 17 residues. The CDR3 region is CASSQGLEGKTYNEQFF. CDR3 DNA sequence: TGCGCCAGCAGCCAAGGTTTAGAGGGCAAAACCTACAATGAGCAGTTCTTC.

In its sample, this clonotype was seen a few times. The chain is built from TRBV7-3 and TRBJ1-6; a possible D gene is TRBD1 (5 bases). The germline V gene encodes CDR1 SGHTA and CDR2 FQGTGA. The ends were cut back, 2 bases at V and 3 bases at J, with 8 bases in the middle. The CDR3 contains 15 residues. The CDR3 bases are TGTGCCAGCAGCTTATGGGGCGACTATAATTCACCCCTCCACTTT. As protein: CASSLWGDYNSPLHF.

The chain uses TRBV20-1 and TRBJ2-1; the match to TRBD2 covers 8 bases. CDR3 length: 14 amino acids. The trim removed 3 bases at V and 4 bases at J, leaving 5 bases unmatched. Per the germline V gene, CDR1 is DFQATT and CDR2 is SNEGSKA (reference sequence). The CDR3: CSASEIAGYNEQFF. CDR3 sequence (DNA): TGCAGTGCTAGTGAGATAGCGGGGTACAATGAGCAGTTCTTC.

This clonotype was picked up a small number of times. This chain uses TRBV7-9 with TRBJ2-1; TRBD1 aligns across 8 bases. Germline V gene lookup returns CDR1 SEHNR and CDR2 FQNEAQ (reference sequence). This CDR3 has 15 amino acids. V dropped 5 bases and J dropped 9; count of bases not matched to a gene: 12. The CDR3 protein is CASSHGQGLLGEQFF. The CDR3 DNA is TGTGCCAGCAGCCACGGACAGGGTTTATTAGGTGAGCAGTTCTTC.

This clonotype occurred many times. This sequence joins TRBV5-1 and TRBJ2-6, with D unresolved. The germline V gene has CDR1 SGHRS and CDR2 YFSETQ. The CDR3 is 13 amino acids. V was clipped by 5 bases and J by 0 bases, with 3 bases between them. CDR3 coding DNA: TGCGCCAGCAGGGACTCTGGGGCCAACGTCCTGACTTTC. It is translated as CASRDSGANVLTF.

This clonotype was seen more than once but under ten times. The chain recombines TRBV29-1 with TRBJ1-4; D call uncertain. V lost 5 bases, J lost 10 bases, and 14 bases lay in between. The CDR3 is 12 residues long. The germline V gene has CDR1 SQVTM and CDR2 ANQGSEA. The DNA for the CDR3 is TGCAGCGTTCTCAACTGGGGAGGAAAACTGTTTTTT. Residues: CSVLNWGGKLFF.

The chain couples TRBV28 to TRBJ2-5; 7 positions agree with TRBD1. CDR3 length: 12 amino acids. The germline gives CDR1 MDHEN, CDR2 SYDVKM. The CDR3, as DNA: TGTGCAACCGGGGACAGCCAAGAGACCCAGTACTTC. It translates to CATGDSQETQYF.

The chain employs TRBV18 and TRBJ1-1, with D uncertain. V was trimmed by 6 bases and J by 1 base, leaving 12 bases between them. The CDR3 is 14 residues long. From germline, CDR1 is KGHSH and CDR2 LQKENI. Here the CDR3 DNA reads TGTGCCAGCTCGTTCAGTGGGAAGAACACTGAAGCTTTCTTT. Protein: CASSFSGKNTEAFF.